The rows below give T cell receptor beta chains drawn from one sample of a study of glioma-infiltrating T cells. TCRdb re-analysed the multiplex PCR reads in MiXCR, keeping a single row per CDR3 protein. This table has some 160,000 distinct CDR3 sequences, under 55% appearing once. Source material: glioma tissue, nonneoplastic brain tissue, or PBMCs (not recorded which). The receptors shown here come from a human donor with low-grade glioma or glioblastoma, undergoing nonglioma brain surgery, or in good health (not recorded which). The conserved cysteine and the conserved F or W are not part of the CDR3 here. Clone size is given for some rows only: seen once, a few or many times, or a class if the clone is expanded.

>11|TRBV4-1|TRBJ2-1|NA
ASIHPRLAEQF
>16|TRBV19|TRBJ2-5|NA
ASSNNDRRRSGQETQY
>11|TRBV18|TRBJ1-1|few
ASSPQGGTEAF
>13|TRBV7-9|TRBJ2-3|many
ASSSLAGEADTQY
>14|TRBV5-1|TRBJ1-4|once
ASSPGRRATNEKLF
>12|TRBV6-6|TRBJ2-5|many
ASSYSQGPWTQY
>14|TRBV12-3/TRBV12-4|NA|once
ASRPRDQGASETQY
>13|TRBV3-1|TRBJ2-7|few
ASSLDLGLVSEQY
>14|TRBV24-1|TRBJ2-5|NA
ATSDPRPGIQETQY
>14|TRBV2|TRBJ2-3|once
ASTVDLARSTDTQY
>15|TRBV4-1|TRBJ2-7|NA
ASTQEAVGHYSYEQY
>13|TRBV19|TRBJ1-1|few
ASSIAAGIRTEAF
>14|TRBV6-6|TRBJ2-7|NA
ASSYSATRIMYEQY
>14|TRBV7-2|TRBJ1-5|many
ASSLAGARSNQPQH
>12|TRBV6-1|TRBJ2-5|many
ASSDKDRVGTQY
>11|TRBV7-2|TRBJ2-5|many
ASSFNIQETQY
>14|TRBV7-9|TRBJ2-1|few
ASSRGGQGNYNEQF
>14|TRBV28|TRBJ2-3|many
ASSRPTPIGTDTQY
>11|TRBV20-1|TRBJ2-7|many
SARQTSFYEQY
>13|TRBV7-9|TRBJ2-1|few
ASSHSGRGYNEQF
>13|TRBV4-3|TRBJ2-3|NA
ASSQADSSKDTQY
>9|TRBV2|TRBJ2-5|few
ASIQEETQY
>13|TRBV28|TRBJ2-7|many
ASGGVGSSSYEQY
>11|TRBV11-1|TRBJ1-1|once
ASSQQGLDEAF
>11|TRBV11-1|TRBJ1-1|few
ASSTNRAAEGF
>13|TRBV28|TRBJ2-7|once
ASIPPGSNSYEQY
>9|TRBV7-9|TRBJ2-4|NA
ASTHLNIQY
>13|TRBV3-1|TRBJ2-5|many
ASSQELGTGETQY
>13|TRBV3-1|TRBJ2-1|NA
ASSQDPSGYNEQF
>14|TRBV18|TRBJ1-1|NA
ANSVLPIILNTEAF
>10|TRBV2|TRBJ1-6|NA
ASSVVESHLH
>10|TRBV7-9|TRBJ1-2|NA
ASGQRLYGYT
>9|TRBV28|TRBJ2-1|many
ASSAGYEQF
>14|TRBV6-1|TRBJ2-3|once
ASSPLELSSTDTKY
>13|TRBV7-9|TRBJ1-1|many
ASSPPTGMNTEAF
>12|TRBV27|TRBJ2-7|many
ASTTTGSSYEQY
>13|TRBV28|TRBJ2-3|many
ASSFLAGGIDTQY
>14|TRBV7-2|TRBJ1-3|few
ASSLMGQVSGNTIY
>14|TRBV4-2|TRBJ2-3|few
ASSQLAGGTTDTQY
>13|TRBV14|TRBJ2-3|few
ASSQEGSSGDTQY
>13|TRBV2|TRBJ2-5|few
ASSESAGHQETQY
>13|TRBV2|TRBJ2-5|many
ASSESRTDQETQY
>10|TRBV19|TRBJ1-5|many
ASSMDQQPQH
>15|TRBV4-2|TRBJ2-3|few
ASSQESLAGYTDTQY
>15|TRBV20-1|TRBJ1-3|many
SALRDGTLNSGNTIY
>12|TRBV19|TRBJ1-1|many
ASSLSSMNTEAF
>12|TRBV7-9|TRBJ2-7|few
ASSLTSGAYEQY
>13|TRBV28|TRBJ2-3|many
ASSYGQTFTDTQY
>11|TRBV27|TRBJ2-1|few
ASSQGVNNEQF
>14|TRBV20-1|TRBJ1-2|many
SASLPRPGRNYGYT
>12|TRBV12-3/TRBV12-4|TRBJ2-1|NA
GSSLREGQFEQF
>11|TRBV11-3|TRBJ1-1|many
ASSRTANTEAF
>11|TRBV3-1|TRBJ2-7|NA
ASSQAGAYEQY